This T cell receptor (beta chain) was obtained from a study of blood T cell repertoires in COVID-19. Study at large: The study drew acute and convalescent COVID-19 samples from the United States, Italy and Spain. Nucleic acid was either cDNA or gDNA, and it came from T cells, B-cell-depleted T cells, or PBMCs.

Trimming stripped 1 base from V and 6 bases from J, with 10 bases between. CDR1 and CDR2 from the germline V gene are SGHVS and FQNEAQ. The CDR3 has 13 amino acids. Profiled with immunoSEQ multiplex PCR; TCRdb holds only in-frame clones, not every one. The sample yields more than 250,000 clones, about 83% seen once. The sequencing sample was made of PBMCs or T cells enriched from blood (not recorded which). The receptor's source is a middle-aged woman who had recovered from COVID-19. This sequence joins TRBV7-8 and TRBJ2-7, with D maybe TRBD1 (6 bases). The CDR3 here is CASSLDRVGEQYF. The CDR3 nucleotides read TGTGCCAGCAGCTTAGACAGGGTGGGCGAGCAGTACTTC. Full variable domain (missing parts from reference TRBV7-8 and TRBJ2-7): GAGVSQSPRYKVAKRGQDVALRCDPISGHVSLFWYQQALGQGPEFLTYFQNEAQLDKSGLPSDRFFAERPEGSVSTLKIQRTQQEDSAVYLCASSLDRVGEQYFGPGTRLTVT.